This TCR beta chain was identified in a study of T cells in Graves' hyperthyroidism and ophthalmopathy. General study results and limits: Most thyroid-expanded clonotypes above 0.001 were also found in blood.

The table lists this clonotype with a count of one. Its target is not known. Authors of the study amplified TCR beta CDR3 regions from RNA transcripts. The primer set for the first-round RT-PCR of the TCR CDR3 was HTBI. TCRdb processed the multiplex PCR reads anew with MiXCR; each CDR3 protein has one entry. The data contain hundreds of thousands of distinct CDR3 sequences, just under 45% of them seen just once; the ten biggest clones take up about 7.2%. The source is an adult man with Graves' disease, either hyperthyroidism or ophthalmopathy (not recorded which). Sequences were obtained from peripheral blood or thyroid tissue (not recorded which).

The CDR3 nucleotides are TGTGCCAGCAGTGGGGACAGGAGGGACCACGAGCAGTACTTC. Its protein is CASSGDRRDHEQYF. V and J are TRBV25-1 and TRBJ2-7, with TRBD1 matching 8 bases. Germline trimming cut 4 bases from V and 5 bases from J; bases unmatched to any gene: 7. Germline lookup yields CDR1 MGHDK and CDR2 SYGVNS. CDR3 length equals 14 residues.